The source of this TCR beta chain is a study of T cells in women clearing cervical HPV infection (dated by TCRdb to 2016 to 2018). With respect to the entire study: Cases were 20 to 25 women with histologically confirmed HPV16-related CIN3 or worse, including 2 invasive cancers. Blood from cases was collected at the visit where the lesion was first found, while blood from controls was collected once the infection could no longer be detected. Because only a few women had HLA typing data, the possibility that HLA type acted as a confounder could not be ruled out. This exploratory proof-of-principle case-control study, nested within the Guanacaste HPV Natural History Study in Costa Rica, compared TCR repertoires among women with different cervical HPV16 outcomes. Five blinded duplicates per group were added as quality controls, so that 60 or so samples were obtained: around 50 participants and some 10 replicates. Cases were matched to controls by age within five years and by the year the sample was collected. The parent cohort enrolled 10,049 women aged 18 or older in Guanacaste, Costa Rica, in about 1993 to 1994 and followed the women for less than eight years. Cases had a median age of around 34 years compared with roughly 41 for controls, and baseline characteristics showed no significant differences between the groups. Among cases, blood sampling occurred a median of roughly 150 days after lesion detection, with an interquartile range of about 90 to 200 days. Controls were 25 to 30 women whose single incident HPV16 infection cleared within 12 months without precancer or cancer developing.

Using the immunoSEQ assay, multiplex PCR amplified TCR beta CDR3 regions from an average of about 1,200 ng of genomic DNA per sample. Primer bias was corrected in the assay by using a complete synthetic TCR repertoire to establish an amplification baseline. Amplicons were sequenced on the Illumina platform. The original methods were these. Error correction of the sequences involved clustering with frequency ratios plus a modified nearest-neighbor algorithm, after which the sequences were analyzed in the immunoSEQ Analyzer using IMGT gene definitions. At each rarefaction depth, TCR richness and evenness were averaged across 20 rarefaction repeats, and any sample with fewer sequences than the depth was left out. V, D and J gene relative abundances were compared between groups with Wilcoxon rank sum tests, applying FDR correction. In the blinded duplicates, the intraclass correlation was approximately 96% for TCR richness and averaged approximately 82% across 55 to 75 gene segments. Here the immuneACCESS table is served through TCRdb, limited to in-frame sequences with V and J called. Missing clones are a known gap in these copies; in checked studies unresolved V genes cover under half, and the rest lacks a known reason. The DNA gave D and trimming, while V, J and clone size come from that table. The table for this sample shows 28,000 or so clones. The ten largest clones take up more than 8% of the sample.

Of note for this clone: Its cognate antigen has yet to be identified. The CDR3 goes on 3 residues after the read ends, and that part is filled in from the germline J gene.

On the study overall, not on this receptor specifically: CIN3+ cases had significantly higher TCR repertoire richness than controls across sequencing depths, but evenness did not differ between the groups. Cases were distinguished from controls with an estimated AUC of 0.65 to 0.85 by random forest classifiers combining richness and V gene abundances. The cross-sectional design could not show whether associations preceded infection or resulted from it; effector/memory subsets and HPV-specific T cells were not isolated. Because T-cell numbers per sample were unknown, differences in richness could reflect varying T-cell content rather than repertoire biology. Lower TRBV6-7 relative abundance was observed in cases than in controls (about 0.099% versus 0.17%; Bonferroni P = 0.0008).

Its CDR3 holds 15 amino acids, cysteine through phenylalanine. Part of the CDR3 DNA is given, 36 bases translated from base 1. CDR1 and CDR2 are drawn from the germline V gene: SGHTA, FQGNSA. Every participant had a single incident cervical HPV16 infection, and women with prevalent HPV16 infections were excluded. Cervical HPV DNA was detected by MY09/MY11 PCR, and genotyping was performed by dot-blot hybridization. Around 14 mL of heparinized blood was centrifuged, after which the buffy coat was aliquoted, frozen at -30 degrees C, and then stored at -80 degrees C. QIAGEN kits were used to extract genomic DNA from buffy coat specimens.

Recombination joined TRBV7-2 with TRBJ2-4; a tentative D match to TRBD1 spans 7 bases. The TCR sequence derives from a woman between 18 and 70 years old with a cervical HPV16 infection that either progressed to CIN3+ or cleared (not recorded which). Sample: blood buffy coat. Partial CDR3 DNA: TGTGCCAGCAGCTCGGCGGGGCAGGGGGGCTATGGT. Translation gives CASSSAGQGGYG. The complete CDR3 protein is CASSSAGQGGYGQYF.